This TCR beta chain was observed in a study of low-dose radiotherapy and immunotherapy resistance in tumors. As for the study in general: Cohort 1 patients were irradiated with 0.5 Gy fractions every 2 weeks to 6.5 Gy total. The authors gave intravenous cyclophosphamide 200 mg/m2 every two weeks, one day before radiation and immunotherapy.

Time point described: before trial treatment. As a condition of eligibility, patients had advanced solid tumors lacking tumor-infiltrating lymphocytes. Ten or more counts support this clonotype. The V and J ends lost 6 bases and 1 base, in that order; junction bases with no gene match: 5. CDR3 length: 15 residues. The germline V gene encodes CDR1 MDHEN and CDR2 SYDVKM. Primers targeting TRAV and TRBV primed first-strand cDNA, covering alpha and beta chains. With a V-primer adapter and a constant-region primer, TCRs were amplified for about 19 PCR cycles. TCRdb re-called the reads through MiXCR, storing one row per CDR3 protein. The sample has tens of thousands of distinct CDR3 sequences, less than 25% seen once; the top ten hold 5.7%.

This specimen consisted of PBMCs, obtained before treatment. The TCR sequence derives from a male donor with prostate cancer. V gene TRBV28 combines with J gene TRBJ1-5; TRBD1 matches at 8 bases. The CDR3 region is CASSPQGASNQPQHF. CDR3 DNA sequence: TGTGCCAGCAGCCCCCAGGGGGCGAGCAATCAGCCCCAGCATTTT. The complete variable domain, with remaining parts taken from reference TRBV28 and TRBJ1-5, reads DVKVTQSSRYLVKRTGEKVFLECVQDMDHENMFWYRQDPGLGLRLIYFSYDVKMKEKGDIPEGYSVSREKKERFSLILESASTNQTSMYLCASSPQGASNQPQHFGDGTRLSIL.